This TCR beta chain was profiled in a study of cytomegalovirus exposure and HLA in healthy donors. Study in general: About 180 million T cells yielded some 100 million unique TCR beta sequences, as an earlier analysis found.

Study outcomes and limitations: When presence/absence was analysed, sequencing depth was taken to be roughly uniform across donors.

There were likely unrecorded immune exposures, though donors were nominally healthy when sampled. CDR1 SGHVS and CDR2 FNYEAQ come from the germline V gene. This CDR3 comprises 16 residues. Trimming took 1 base from V and 5 from J, leaving 15 bases between them. PCR was performed using 60 Vbeta and 13 Jbeta primers. As originally analysed: Later, roughly 77 million unique TCR beta chains were counted in an analysis, and about 10 million of them were shared. TCRdb's table, derived via immunoSEQ multiplex PCR, lists solely in-frame clones and lacks some. Clonal size and the V and J genes are those of that table, whereas D and trimming came from the DNA. The profile shows about 160,000 clones, roughly 83% of them singletons. This clone was counted a single time. What it recognizes is unknown.

The TCR comes from a man aged 30 to 39 in good health and CMV-seronegative. The sequenced material came from PBMCs. This chain joins TRBV7-6 and TRBJ2-1; TRBD1 is a possible D gene (6 bases). The CDR3 nucleotides are TGTGCCAGCAGCTTAGACGAGACAGGACTTGACAATGAGCAGTTCTTC. This translates into CASSLDETGLDNEQFF.